This entry lists 24 T cell receptor beta chains sequenced from one sample in a study of human T cells and chemical hapten exposure. TCRdb ran MiXCR on the RACE reads and lists one entry per CDR3 protein. The sample has roughly 50,000 distinct CDR3 sequences; 9.9% are singletons. Time point indicated: patch test 2, 6 weeks after DPC sensitization. Specified treatment: therapeutic diphenylcyclopropenone sensitization with weekly scalp DPC. Sequences were derived from whole blood, sampled in connection with sensitization to the hapten diphenylcyclopropenone (DPC). Receptors were obtained from a woman aged 50 to 60 with alopecia areata. Some clones in this sample may be carry-over from other donors' samples.

The sample holds a few counts of this clonotype. The junction differs from germline at one of its ends, possibly a read error. J is TRBJ2-1 and V is TRBV18; 9 positions match TRBD2. Germline CDR1 KGHSH, CDR2 LQKENI. The CDR3 sequence is 15 residues long. The CDR3 sequence is CASSEQTGTSRTCLF. CDR3 DNA sequence: TGTGCCAGCTCAGAGCAGACCGGGACTAGCCGAACGTGCCTCTTC.

In its sample, this clonotype was seen a few times. The chain uses TRBV6-2 or TRBV6-3 and TRBJ2-1; TRBD2 agrees at 11 bases. Germline CDR1 and CDR2: MNHEY and SVGEGT. The CDR3 extends over 15 amino acids. The ends lost 8 bases at V and 6 bases at J; junction bases unmatched: 9. The CDR3 is CASLLAGGLSNEQFF. CDR3 nucleotides: TGTGCCAGCTTGCTAGCGGGAGGTCTGTCCAATGAGCAGTTCTTC.

This chain uses TRBV28 with TRBJ1-5, with TRBD1 identical over 8 bases. V lost 5 bases to trimming and J lost 4 bases; unmatched junction nucleotides: 7. In germline, CDR1 is MDHEN, CDR2 SYDVKM. This CDR3 region has 15 residues. CDR3 loop: CASSKGQVLNQPQHF. In DNA, the CDR3 is TGTGCCAGCAGTAAGGGACAGGTATTAAATCAGCCCCAGCATTTT.

There are a few counts of this clonotype. J is TRBJ1-5 and V is TRBV7-9, with a possible D match to TRBD1 (6 bases). CDR3 length: 16 residues. V lost 1 base, J lost 11 bases, and 21 bases lay in between. Germline loops: CDR1 SEHNR, CDR2 FQNEAQ (reference sequence). The CDR3 protein is CASSLVYGQLPRAQHF. The CDR3 DNA follows: TGTGCCAGCAGCTTAGTCTATGGACAGCTTCCCAGGGCCCAGCATTTT.

This clonotype was observed a few times. The V gene is TRBV4-1, the J gene TRBJ1-5, with a weak D call TRBD1 (5 bases). The V gene lost 5 bases and the J gene lost 0 bases, with 11 bases spanning the gap. The germline CDR1 and CDR2 sequences are MGHRA and YSYEKL. The CDR3 covers 15 residues. The CDR3 region is CASSETVNSNQPQHF. CDR3 bases: TGCGCCAGCAGCGAGACAGTAAATAGCAATCAGCCCCAGCATTTT.

In this sample, this clonotype turned up many times. The CDR3 DNA reads as TGTGCCAGCAGTTTGGTCCTCGGGGAGCTGTTTTTT. Translated: CASSLVLGELFF. The chain carries TRBV12-3 or TRBV12-4 and TRBJ2-2; the D is unclear. V lost 3 bases to trimming and J lost 7 bases, with 6 bases between them. This CDR3 region has 12 residues.

This clonotype has a count of ten or more. The chain combines TRBV6-1 with TRBJ2-3; 10 bases map to TRBD1. This CDR3 has 16 amino acids. V lost 7 bases and J lost 1; bases outside the gene matches: 8. The V gene's germline CDR1 is MNHNS and CDR2 SASEGT. The CDR3 reads CASTLDRGRGTDTQYF. CDR3 nucleotide sequence: TGTGCCAGCACCCTGGACAGGGGGAGGGGCACAGATACGCAGTATTTT.

This clonotype has just a few counts. The genes are TRBV6-2 or TRBV6-3 and TRBJ1-1; no clear D. V gave up 0 bases and J gave up 1 base, with 6 bases separating them. CDR1 and CDR2 (germline): MNHEY, SVGEGT. This CDR3 comprises 14 residues. The CDR3 region is CASSYSPGNTEAFF. The CDR3 DNA sequence: TGTGCCAGCAGTTACTCTCCGGGGAACACTGAAGCTTTCTTT.

This clonotype was detected many times. The CDR3 DNA sequence: TGTGCCAGCAGCTCAGCAGTTAGGTCCTCTGGAAACACCATATATTTT. Protein sequence: CASSSAVRSSGNTIYF. The rearrangement joins TRBV7-2 to TRBJ1-3, with D uncertain. From germline, CDR1 is SGHTA and CDR2 FQGNSA. Trimming removed 4 bases from V and 0 bases from J, with 13 bases in between. CDR3 length equals 16 residues.

The chain couples TRBV7-2 to TRBJ2-1; 9 nucleotides match TRBD1. This CDR3 is built from 15 residues. Germline V gene sequence: CDR1 SGHTA, CDR2 FQGNSA. The V segment lost 3 bases and the J segment 3 bases; nucleotides outside the gene matches: 3. The CDR3 DNA sequence: TGTGCCAGCAGCTTGGGACAGGGAGTCTACAATGAGCAGTTCTTC. Encoded protein: CASSLGQGVYNEQFF.

The genes are TRBV12-3 or TRBV12-4 and TRBJ2-5; D may match TRBD1 or TRBD2 (5 bases each). This CDR3 is 14 amino acids long. Trimming removed 10 bases from V and 2 bases from J, with 17 bases in between. The CDR3 spells CATSPGTPQETQYF. DNA for the CDR3: TGTGCCACTAGCCCCGGGACCCCACAAGAGACCCAGTACTTC.

This clonotype has ten or more counts. This chain joins TRBV7-6 and TRBJ2-7; D is uncertain. Trimming took 4 bases from V and 6 from J, leaving 13 bases between them. This CDR3 is built from 13 residues. Germline lookup yields CDR1 SGHVS and CDR2 FNYEAQ. The CDR3 loop reads CASSWSFGSEQYF. The CDR3, as DNA: TGTGCCAGCAGCTGGAGCTTCGGCTCCGAGCAGTACTTC.

The J gene is TRBJ2-5, the V gene TRBV18; a possible D gene is TRBD1 (6 bases). The CDR3 length is 14 residues. With 6 bases removed from V and 5 bases from J, the gap between germline ends came to 16 bases. Per germline, CDR1 KGHSH and CDR2 LQKENI. The CDR3 is CASSLMGASETQYF. DNA for the CDR3: TGTGCCAGCTCTCTGATGGGGGCCAGTGAGACCCAGTACTTC.

In this sample, this clonotype turned up many times. The V and J genes are TRBV7-9 and TRBJ1-1; D is possibly TRBD1 (6 bases). This CDR3 has 15 residues. Trimming stripped 4 bases from V and 1 base from J, with 13 bases between. The germline V gene encodes CDR1 SEHNR and CDR2 FQNEAQ (reference sequence). As DNA, the CDR3 is TGTGCCAGCAGCTCCCCGACAGGAGGGAACACTGAAGCTTTCTTT. Encoded protein: CASSSPTGGNTEAFF.

The sample holds a few counts of this clonotype. This chain links TRBV3-1 with TRBJ1-1, with TRBD1 identical over 7 bases. The CDR3 contains 15 residues. Looked up from germline, CDR1 is LGHDT and CDR2 is YNNKEL (reference sequence). J was trimmed by 0 bases and V by 4 bases; bases with no gene match: 5. CDR3 protein: CASSREGTVNTEAFF. The DNA for the CDR3 is TGTGCCAGCAGCCGAGAGGGGACAGTGAACACTGAAGCTTTCTTT.

In its sample, this clonotype was seen a few times. The chain is built from TRBV11-2 and TRBJ2-1; 8 bases are shared with TRBD2. Trimming cost V 5 bases and J 8 bases; bases outside gene matches: 8. Germline loops: CDR1 SGHAT, CDR2 FQNNGV. The CDR3 contains 14 residues. For the CDR3, the DNA is TGTGCCAGCAGCCTCCTGGGGACTAGTTATGAGCAGTTCTTC. It translates to CASSLLGTSYEQFF.

This clonotype was counted many times. The rearrangement links TRBV12-3 or TRBV12-4 to TRBJ1-5; possible D gene TRBD1, 6 bases. Between the trimmed V and J ends, which lost 3 bases and 1 base, there was a span of 10 bases. The CDR3 sequence is 15 residues long. The CDR3 nucleotides read TGTGCCAGCAGTTTCCAGGGGCAAAGCAATCAGCCCCAGCATTTT. This translates into CASSFQGQSNQPQHF.

This clonotype was picked up a small number of times. The chain carries TRBV21-1 and TRBJ2-3. TRBV21-1 is a listed pseudogene. This CDR3 contains 17 residues. CDR3 bases: TGTGCCAGCAGCAAAATCCGGTCCGCCGTAGGCACAGATACGCAGTATTTT. The encoded protein is CASSKIRSAVGTDTQYF.

In its sample, this clonotype was seen a few times. V usage is TRBV7-9 and J usage is TRBJ1-6; D is unclear. The V end lost 2 bases, the J end lost 9 bases, and 2 bases lay between the germline ends. The CDR3 is made up of 11 amino acids. CDR1 is SEHNR, CDR2 FQNEAQ, per germline (reference sequence). CDR3 sequence reads: CASSLSSPLHF. In DNA form, the CDR3 reads TGTGCCAGCAGCTTAAGTTCACCCCTCCACTTT.

This clonotype was seen ten or more times. The chain links TRBV5-1 to TRBJ1-1; D call uncertain. The CDR3 is 15 residues long. In germline, CDR1 is SGHRS, CDR2 YFSETQ. V shed 0 bases and J shed 0 bases, with 9 bases lying between them. Here the CDR3 DNA reads TGCGCCAGCAGCTTGGTCACGGCCTTGAACACTGAAGCTTTCTTT. This translates into CASSLVTALNTEAFF. The full variable domain, in which reference TRBV5-1 and TRBJ1-1 provide the parts outside the CDR3, is KAGVTQTPRYLIKTRGQQVTLSCSPISGHRSVSWYQQTPGQGLQFLFEYFSETQRNKGNFPGRFSGRQFSNSRSEMNVSTLELGDSALYLCASSLVTALNTEAFFGQGTRLTVV.

This chain uses TRBV19 with TRBJ2-3; 11 bases map to TRBD1. Germline V gene data show CDR1 as LNHDA and CDR2 as SQIVND (reference sequence). This CDR3 comprises 15 residues. Trimming cost V 4 bases and J 3 bases; bases outside gene matches: 3. The CDR3 spells CASSTWDRGTDTQYF. In DNA, the CDR3 is TGTGCCAGTAGTACATGGGACAGGGGGACAGATACGCAGTATTTT.

This clonotype was counted between two and nine times. V usage is TRBV7-9 and J usage is TRBJ2-7, with no clear D. Trimming removed 7 bases from V and 2 bases from J, with 9 bases in between. Germline loops: CDR1 SEHNR, CDR2 FQNEAQ (reference sequence). CDR3 length: 12 amino acids. CDR3 protein: CASNLDPYEQYF. DNA for the CDR3: TGTGCCAGCAATCTAGACCCCTACGAGCAGTACTTC. The full variable domain, rest sourced from reference TRBV7-9 and TRBJ2-7, is DTGVSQNPRHKITKRGQNVTFRCDPISEHNRLYWYRQTLGQGPEFLTYFQNEAQLEKSRLLSDRFSAERPKGSFSTLEIQRTEQGDSAMYLCASNLDPYEQYFGPGTRLTVT.

This clonotype occurred many times. The chain couples TRBV7-2 to TRBJ1-4, with unresolved D. V was shortened by 5 bases and J by 0 bases, with 10 bases between the two germline ends. CDR1 is SGHTA, CDR2 FQGNSA, per germline. The CDR3 consists of 15 residues. The CDR3 protein is CASSRRLATNEKLFF. CDR3 DNA: TGTGCCAGCAGCCGTCGGCTGGCAACTAATGAAAAACTGTTTTTT.

This clonotype was seen repeatedly, ten times or more. This rearrangement joins TRBV6-5 to TRBJ2-1, with 8 bases aligning to TRBD2. Germline loops: CDR1 MNHEY, CDR2 SVGAGI. The trim removed 0 bases at V and 3 bases at J, leaving 7 bases unmatched. This CDR3 has 17 amino acids. CDR3 in amino acids: CASSYSTPAGDYNEQFF. The CDR3 bases are TGTGCCAGCAGTTACTCGACCCCAGCGGGAGACTACAATGAGCAGTTCTTC.